These 26 T cell receptor beta chains originate from one sample sequenced in a study of blood T cells in healthy people across ages. With a J-beta primer mix and a sample-barcoded 5' primer, a second PCR ran roughly 7 to 11 cycles. MiXCR, applied by TCRdb to the 5' RACE reads, yields one record per CDR3 protein. The sample consists of 1.5 million or so distinct CDR3 sequences, approximately 39% of them appearing once. The sample taken for sequencing was blood. The receptors here all came from a young woman in good health.

This clonotype was counted only a few times. The chain employs TRBV12-3 or TRBV12-4 and TRBJ1-5; 10 bases fit TRBD1. The CDR3 totals 16 residues. V lost 5 bases to trimming and J lost 2 bases; unmatched junction nucleotides: 6. CDR3 region: CASSPGQGEGNQPQHF. The CDR3 nucleotides are TGTGCCAGCAGTCCAGGACAGGGGGAGGGCAATCAGCCCCAGCATTTT.

The chain has TRBV18 and TRBJ1-4, with 10 positions matching TRBD1. J was trimmed by 5 bases and V by 4 bases; bases with no gene match: 19. The length of the CDR3 is 20 residues. Germline V gene lookup returns CDR1 KGHSH and CDR2 LQKENI. In DNA, the CDR3 is TGTGCCAGCTCACTATTTTCGCACTGGGACAGGGGATATCTCAATGAAAAACTGTTTTTT. Amino acids: CASSLFSHWDRGYLNEKLFF.

V and J are TRBV30 and TRBJ1-2; no firm D call. The germline gives CDR1 GTSNPN, CDR2 SVGIG (reference sequence). Trimming removed 7 bases from V and 0 bases from J, with 12 bases in between. CDR3 length: 13 amino acids. In nucleotides, the CDR3 is TGTGCCTACCGGTCCTTAGCTAACTATGGCTACACCTTC. Amino acids: CAYRSLANYGYTF.

This chain joins TRBV29-1 and TRBJ2-2; tentative D call: TRBD2 (6 bases). The CDR3 is made up of 12 amino acids. Per the germline V gene, CDR1 is SQVTM and CDR2 is ANQGSEA. The V and J ends lost 6 bases and 2 bases respectively, with 7 bases between them. Here the CDR3 reads CSVGTNTGELFF. The CDR3 DNA reads TGCAGCGTCGGGACTAACACCGGGGAGCTGTTTTTT.

This clonotype was counted only a few times. The CDR3 region is CASSVQGTPVQYF. CDR3 nucleotide sequence: TGTGCCAGCAGTGTACAGGGGACTCCGGTGCAGTACTTC. The chain joins TRBV6-1 to TRBJ2-5; perhaps TRBD1 as D (7 bases). From germline, CDR1 is MNHNS and CDR2 SASEGT. The V gene lost 4 bases and the J gene lost 11 bases, with 17 bases spanning the gap. The CDR3 contains 13 residues.

The chain carries TRBV4-1 and TRBJ2-5; 10 positions match TRBD2. The CDR3 is 17 amino acids. CDR1 is MGHRA, CDR2 YSYEKL, per germline. V dropped 3 bases and J dropped 11; count of bases not matched to a gene: 18. The CDR3 region is CASSQSSSGSWVNEQYF. Here the CDR3 DNA reads TGCGCCAGCAGCCAGTCATCTAGCGGGAGTTGGGTCAATGAGCAGTACTTC.

The gene calls are TRBV4-2 and TRBJ2-1; 10 bases align to TRBD1. V trimming: 3 bases; J trimming: 9 bases; junction bases outside the gene matches: 5. The germline gives CDR1 LGHNA, CDR2 YNFKEQ. The CDR3 length is 14 residues. In nucleotides, the CDR3 is TGTGCCAGCAGCCACAGACAGGGGGCGGGTGAGCAGTTCTTC. Translation: CASSHRQGAGEQFF.

The chain employs TRBV7-3 and TRBJ2-3, with TRBD2 matching 11 bases. After removal of 4 bases from V and 4 bases from J, the junction contained 10 bases not matched to a gene. Germline-derived CDR1 and CDR2 are SGHTA and FQGTGA. CDR3 length: 17 amino acids. The CDR3 sequence: CASSSKGPGLAADTQYF. CDR3 in DNA: TGTGCCAGCAGCTCTAAAGGCCCGGGACTAGCGGCAGATACGCAGTATTTT.

The chain is built from TRBV20-1 and TRBJ2-5, with 8 bases identical to TRBD1. This CDR3 is built from 11 residues. Germline CDR1 and CDR2: DFQATT and SNEGSKA (reference sequence). The V gene end was trimmed by 6 bases and the J gene end by 11 bases; junction bases not matched to a gene: 8. CDR3 protein: CSAMTGDEQYF. In DNA, the CDR3 is TGCAGTGCCATGACAGGGGATGAGCAGTACTTC.

Notes on this clonotype: A junction boundary mismatches the germline segment, possibly from a read error. The chain recombines TRBV6-6 with TRBJ1-1; D not certain. The CDR3 is made up of 12 amino acids. From germline, CDR1 is MNHNY and CDR2 SVGAGI (reference sequence). The CDR3 DNA follows: TGTGCCAGCAGTCACTCCGCAGGTGGAGCTTTCTTT. Residues: CASSHSAGGAFF.

Remarks on this clonotype: At one end the junction does not follow the germline gene, possibly because of a read error. The chain recombines TRBV20-1 with TRBJ2-3; 8 bases fit TRBD2. Germline loops: CDR1 DFQATT, CDR2 SNEGSKA (reference sequence). The CDR3 has 16 residues. CDR3 nucleotide sequence: TGCAGTGCCAGAGACCCGGGAGGGCCCCTCACAGATACGCAGTATTTT. Protein: CSARDPGGPLTDTQYF.

This clonotype has a handful of counts. The chain couples TRBV6-2 or TRBV6-3 to TRBJ1-5, with a tentative D call TRBD1 (6 bases). V was clipped by 6 bases and J by 1 base, with 19 bases between them. CDR3 length: 17 amino acids. In germline, CDR1 is MNHEY, CDR2 SVGEGT. CDR3 in amino acids: CASSYRPTGASNQPQHF. The CDR3 DNA reads as TGTGCCAGCAGCTATAGGCCGACAGGAGCAAGCAATCAGCCCCAGCATTTT.

This clonotype was observed a handful of times. The chain links TRBV12-3 or TRBV12-4 to TRBJ1-6; D call uncertain. Deletions cut 1 base from V and 10 bases from J, with 11 bases between. The CDR3 is 14 residues long. CDR3 protein: CASSLETSSSPLHF. The CDR3 nucleotides are TGTGCCAGCAGTTTAGAAACAAGTTCCTCACCCCTCCACTTT.

CDR3 in DNA: TGTGCCTGGAGTCTAGGCCCCTACAATGAGCAGTTCTTC. It specifies CAWSLGPYNEQFF. The chain combines TRBV30 with TRBJ2-1; D is ambiguous. Germline V gene sequence: CDR1 GTSNPN, CDR2 SVGIG (reference sequence). V lost 2 bases, J lost 2 bases, and 7 bases lay in between. CDR3 length: 13 residues.

The chain recombines TRBV4-3 with TRBJ1-4; D unresolved. V was trimmed by 0 bases and J by 4 bases, leaving 12 bases between them. The germline CDR1 and CDR2 sequences are LGHNA and YSLEER. This CDR3 has 16 residues. This chain's CDR3 is CASSQDQSGDNEKLFF. The CDR3 DNA reads TGCGCCAGCAGCCAAGATCAATCCGGGGATAATGAAAAACTGTTTTTT.

Turning to this clonotype: This may be a read error, as it is one base from a much larger clone. The chain recombines TRBV20-1 with TRBJ1-5; tentatively, D is TRBD1 (5 bases). The length of the CDR3 is 14 residues. Trimming stripped 3 bases from V and 5 bases from J, with 14 bases between. The V gene's germline CDR1 is DFQATT and CDR2 SNEGSKA (reference sequence). CDR3 in amino acids: CSASEGMGYQPQHF. As DNA, the CDR3 is TGCAGTGCTAGTGAGGGGATGGGGTATCAGCCCCAGCATTTT.

V usage is TRBV20-1 and J usage is TRBJ1-4; D perhaps matches TRBD1 (5 bases). The CDR3 runs to 12 residues. Germline CDR1 reads DFQATT; CDR2 reads SNEGSKA (reference sequence). V shed 6 bases and J shed 7 bases, with 12 bases lying between them. This CDR3 is CSASPGGEKLFF. CDR3 nucleotides: TGCAGTGCCTCGCCTGGGGGTGAAAAACTGTTTTTT.

The chain carries TRBV15 and TRBJ1-5, with D unresolved. The CDR3 consists of 18 residues. From germline, CDR1 is LNHNV and CDR2 YYDKDF (reference sequence). V lost 0 bases and J 0 bases, leaving 15 bases between the germline ends. The CDR3 region is CATSRDSAVLYSNQPQHF. CDR3 sequence (DNA): TGTGCCACCAGCAGAGATTCGGCAGTTCTTTATAGCAATCAGCCCCAGCATTTT.

To note about this clonotype: The DNA is left out, because the CDR3 cannot be placed on it with certainty; the CDR3 is given as TCRdb lists it. The chain combines TRBV29-1 with TRBJ2-2; the table's D call, TRBD1, has no DNA check behind it. The CDR3 is 13 amino acids in total, end residues counted. Germline CDR1 reads SQVTM; CDR2 reads ANQGSEA. The CDR3 here is CSVFGAGTGELFF.

The chain has TRBV6-2 or TRBV6-3 and TRBJ2-7; 7 bases agree with TRBD1. With V trimmed by 11 bases and J by 2 bases, 12 bases remained unmatched. The germline V gene has CDR1 MNHEY and CDR2 SVGEGT. The CDR3 contains 14 residues. CDR3 nucleotides: TGTGCCTTACAGCCCAGAGGGGGCACCTACGAGCAGTACTTC. It yields the protein CALQPRGGTYEQYF.

The V and J genes are TRBV10-2 and TRBJ2-5; D gene uncertain. V lost 1 base, J lost 11 bases, and 17 bases lay in between. The CDR3 is 14 residues long. Germline V gene data show CDR1 as WSHSY and CDR2 as SAAADI. For the CDR3, the DNA is TGCGCCAGCAGTGAGTTAGGCTACCAAGTGACGCAGTACTTC. It yields the protein CASSELGYQVTQYF.

This clonotype was counted only a few times. CDR3 nucleotides: TGTGCCAGCAGCTTAGTAGGGCCGATCCAAGAGACCCAGTACTTC. Translation: CASSLVGPIQETQYF. This rearrangement joins TRBV7-9 to TRBJ2-5; D is unresolved. Between the trimmed V and J ends, which lost 1 base and 1 base, there was a span of 10 bases. The CDR3 is 15 amino acids. Germline V gene data show CDR1 as SEHNR and CDR2 as FQNEAQ (reference sequence).

This sequence joins TRBV12-3 or TRBV12-4 and TRBJ2-2, with TRBD2 matching over 7 bases. The CDR3 length is 17 residues. Trimming removed 3 bases from V and 3 bases from J; junction bases left unmatched: 10. CDR3 in DNA: TGTGCCAGCAGTTTTCTAGCGGCGCGGCCCGACACCGGGGAGCTGTTTTTT. Protein sequence: CASSFLAARPDTGELFF.

The CDR3 bases are TGTGCCAGCAGCTTATACGCGGGTAGTGAAGCTTTCTTT. Protein: CASSLYAGSEAFF. The chain is built from TRBV7-2 and TRBJ1-1; D remains unclear. Trimming removed 2 bases from V and 7 bases from J, with 11 bases in between. Germline V gene sequence: CDR1 SGHTA, CDR2 FQGNSA. CDR3 length: 13 amino acids. Together with reference TRBV7-2 and TRBJ1-1, the CDR3 gives the full variable domain: GAGVSQSPSNKVTEKGKDVELRCDPISGHTALYWYRQSLGQGLEFLIYFQGNSAPDKSGLPSDRFSAERTGGSVSTLTIQRTQQEDSAVYLCASSLYAGSEAFFGQGTRLTVV.

The V and J genes are TRBV7-9 and TRBJ2-5; D is unclear. Near its end, the DNA agrees better with TRBJ2-7, so the J call may be wrong. CDR3 size: 13 residues. Germline V gene data show CDR1 as SEHNR and CDR2 as FQNEAQ (reference sequence). CDR3 sequence (DNA): TGTGCCAGCAGCTTACCCTTGGGTGGCGAGCAGTACTTC. This codes for CASSLPLGGEQYF.

V gene TRBV3-1 combines with J gene TRBJ2-1; no reliable D call. The last part of the DNA fits TRBJ2-7 better; the J call may be wrong. The CDR3 totals 14 residues. Germline CDR1 reads LGHDT; CDR2 reads YNNKEL (reference sequence). The CDR3 DNA reads as TGTGCCAGCAGCCAGGGCAGGTTGAACTACGAGCAGTACTTC. Residues: CASSQGRLNYEQYF.